The rows below give T cell receptor beta chains drawn from one sample of a study of glioma-infiltrating T cells after dendritic cell vaccination. Produced via immunoSEQ multiplex PCR; TCRdb's table is partial and in-frame only. The table lists 95,000 to 110,000 clones, roughly 76% of them singletons. Sequencing used blood, obtained before dendritic cell vaccination. The origin of the receptors is a human donor with glioblastoma. CDR3s include the opening cysteine and the closing phenylalanine or tryptophan. A row's size may be missing; if present it is once, few, many or a size class.

CDR3 length | clone size | V gene | CDR3 protein
15 | - | TRBV7-2 | CASSFTGGRGSPLHF
16 | - | TRBV5-1 | CASRTGGGGSNYGYTF
16 | - | TRBV7-2 | CASSLETSGGDNEQFF
13 | - | TRBV5-4 | CASRVAGGHTQYF
14 | - | TRBV11-3 | CASSLGRTIYGYTF
16 | - | TRBV5-6 | CASSPDGQGEGDTQYF
17 | once | TRBV5-6 | CASSLRGGGSITDTQYF
14 | - | TRBV29-1 | CSAAGQGGDNEQFF
15 | - | TRBV10-3 | CAISEGRGAGAEAFF
14 | - | TRBV4-1 | CASSQGGTNYEQYF
15 | - | TRBV7-9 | CASRGTGGRGNTIYF
14 | - | TRBV9 | CASSAGTSWNEQFF
15 | once | TRBV18 | CASSPTQAGEETQYF
15 | - | TRBV5-4 | CASSSRTGSGNTIYF
18 | - | TRBV4-3 | CASSQTLAGALSWAEAFF
14 | - | TRBV7-2 | CASSFSVSSETQYF
13 | - | TRBV7-9 | CASSLDSNEKLFF
13 | - | TRBV30 | CAWSAVFEETQYF
15 | - | TRBV4-1 | CASSPGLRSYNEQFF
15 | - | TRBV6-5 | CASTLRTDRVAEAFF
15 | - | TRBV10-3 | CAITPRTGVNTEAFF
14 | few | TRBV13 | CASSLAGGPDEQYF
14 | - | TRBV5-1 | CASSSGLEYNEQFF
15 | - | TRBV7-3 | CASSLGTGDQETQYF
13 | - | TRBV25-1 | CASSEYRDSEQYF
14 | - | TRBV5-1 | CASSPDRGQETQYF
15 | - | TRBV5-1 | CASSSAGGTFNEQFF
14 | once | TRBV4-3 | CASSHTGELGGYTF
12 | few | TRBV10-3 | CATSLQGAAQYF
17 | - | TRBV11-2 | CASSSTPTRTDKETQYF
14 | once | TRBV4-1 | CASSQDHSYNEQFF
14 | - | TRBV30 | CAWSRDSSTDTQYF
16 | - | TRBV6-6 | CASSEGLADSSYEQYF
14 | once | TRBV19 | CASSIDEDTGELFF
15 | - | TRBV7-9 | CASQLSGELVYGYTF
15 | few | TRBV7-9 | CASSLGGGDTYGYTF